The following is a TCR beta chain sequence with its context. Grouping used clinical history reported by participants in a survey and questionnaire. The record originates from a study of blood T cell repertoires in COVID-19. As for the study in general: The cDNA or gDNA used as material had been derived from T cells, B-cell-depleted T cells, or PBMCs.

In the authors' workflow: Cell counts per sample came from amplifying reference gene primers. Method: immunoSEQ multiplex PCR; TCRdb's copy keeps in-frame clones and lacks some. V and J calls and clone size are as listed in that table; D and trimming were resolved from the DNA. The sample carries about 230,000 clones, 87% recorded once. CDR1 and CDR2 from the germline V gene are SQVTM and ANQGSEA. Trimming removed 6 bases from V and 6 bases from J; junction bases left unmatched: 7. The CDR3 extends over 15 amino acids. The sequenced sample was PBMCs or T cells enriched from blood (not recorded which). The sequence was obtained from a man between 25 and 39 years old who had recovered from COVID-19. The chain is built from TRBV29-1 and TRBJ2-2; 13 bases line up with TRBD2. The CDR3 DNA sequence: TGCAGCGTCAAACTAGCGGGAGGGCCCCCCGGGGAGCTGTTTTTT. Protein sequence: CSVKLAGGPPGELFF.